This T cell receptor beta chain was captured by sequencing in a study of T cells in tuberculosis. With 4 bases removed from V and 2 bases from J, the gap between germline ends came to 10 bases. CDR1 and CDR2 from the germline V gene are SQVTM and ANQGSEA. The CDR3 has 13 amino acids. The protocol was immunoSEQ multiplex PCR, while the TCRdb copy is restricted to in-frame clones and leaves out a portion. Of about 54,000 clones detected, around 90% appear once; the ten largest clones hold 20% to 25%. Cells were sorted from thawed PBMC rested overnight and stained with GMM-loaded CD1B tetramer, viability dye and anti-CD3. The CD1B tetramers carried C32 glucose monomycolate purified from Rhodococcus equi.

The sequence was collected from an adult woman with latent tuberculosis. The sample was CD1b-GMM tetramer-negative cells sorted from PBMCs. The chain uses TRBV29-1 and TRBJ2-3; D is unresolved. CDR3 coding DNA: TGCAGCGTTGTGATCGCGATCACAGATACGCAGTATTTT. It translates to CSVVIAITDTQYF.